This TCR beta chain comes out of a study of blood T cell repertoires in COVID-19. Study-level background: PBMCs, B-cell-depleted T cells, or T cells were the source of the cDNA or gDNA that made up the material.

Profiled with immunoSEQ multiplex PCR; TCRdb holds only in-frame clones, not every one. This table has roughly 380,000 clones, approximately 89% appearing once. Germline CDR1 reads SNHLY; CDR2 reads FYNNEI. The V gene end was trimmed by 6 bases and the J gene end by 9 bases; junction bases not matched to a gene: 6. This CDR3 comprises 14 residues. The J gene is TRBJ1-6, the V gene TRBV2; TRBD1 agrees at 9 bases. The origin of this receptor is a woman in her fifties or sixties with COVID-19, enrolled during active disease. Source material: peripheral blood. The DNA of the CDR3 is TGTGCCAGCAGGGCCGGGACAGGGACTTCACCCCTCCACTTT. Translated: CASRAGTGTSPLHF.